What follows is one T cell receptor beta chain and its context. This clone showed up just a few times. The target of this receptor is not known. Within one base of it there is no much larger clone, and no base qualities were kept. Other nucleotide sequences from this sample produce the same CDR3. These data originate in a study of beta chain features in type 1 diabetes (dated by TCRdb to 2017 to 2018). About the study as a whole: No differences in mean age, gender distribution, total cell number or subset yield were found between patients and healthy donors. Regulatory and stem cell-like memory subsets were obtained from only 8 patients and roughly 8 healthy donors, while naive and central memory subsets were obtained from all 30 or so donors. The study compared TCRB repertoires of sorted circulating CD4+ T cell subsets between recently diagnosed type 1 diabetes patients and matched healthy donors. A total of 107,917,701 sorted cells were examined across all samples, and the number of cells per subset was strongly correlated with RNA yield. Study-wide conclusions, independent of this receptor: PCR may preferentially amplify shorter templates, but because patient and control samples were amplified and corrected together, any resulting skew would affect both groups equally. Sequencing cDNA rather than genomic DNA could over-represent highly expressing activated cells, although activation and CD3 levels did not differ between groups. Patients with type 1 diabetes made fewer insertions and deleted more nucleotides at VDJ recombination sites, implying thymic rearrangement abnormalities. A moderate but significant shortening of TCRB CDR3 length was observed in type 1 diabetes patients in all four CD4+ subsets. The naive, central memory and regulatory TCRB repertoires appeared to resemble one another more closely among patients than among healthy donors. Only small numbers of individuals were included in the HLA sub-analyses, which left unresolved whether HLA type had any influence on TCRB rearrangement.

The High Capacity cDNA Reverse Transcription Kit was used to reverse transcribe all of the isolated RNA, meaning that expressed TCRB transcripts were what got sequenced. Deep immunoSEQ sequencing was applied to naive, central memory and regulatory T cell samples, giving an average of about 3.4 million total reads per sample. Sorted cells were lysed in RLT buffer and RNA was extracted with DNase-treated RNeasy Micro or Mini kits, depending on cell number. To prevent cross-contamination, each cell subset was processed individually, whereas patient and healthy donor samples were processed jointly. Using the immunoSEQ multiplex PCR, TCRB sequences were amplified from cDNA into 87-bp fragments spanning the CDR3 region. Sequencing of the amplicons was done on the Illumina HiSeq platform. Under the source paper's analysis protocol: PCR bias was corrected computationally using synthetic template baselines, and reads within Hamming distance 2 were collapsed, with unmergeable singletons discarded. By aligning reads against IMGT, V, D and J genes, CDR3 length, and insertions or deletions at six rearrangement sites were assigned. Within each subset, clonotype counts were normalized to the number of sorted cells before true diversity and Gini coefficients were calculated with the tcR R package. The overlap coefficient, calculated on TCRB nucleotide sequences, was used to quantify repertoire sharing. As a proxy for the pre-selection repertoire, out-of-frame TCRB sequences from naive cells were analyzed. The table was pulled from immuneACCESS by TCRdb, which kept in-frame rearrangements only. Such tables lose some clones; where checked, under half of the loss comes from unresolved V genes, and the rest has no known cause. The V and J calls and clone size are taken from that table; D and trimming were inferred from the DNA. This sample has 500,000 to 850,000 clones in its table, and over 11% of those were observed once. Jointly, the top ten make up 0.035% to 0.045% of the sample.

From the germline V gene, CDR1 is SGHRS and CDR2 is YFSETQ. At the junction V is shortened by 0 bases and J by 5 bases; bases outside the gene matches: 2. Taken from cysteine to phenylalanine, the CDR3 has 13 residues. The retained sequence is limited to the CDR3, 39 bases, with the frame set at the first base. From each donor, a single peripheral blood sample of approximately 0.11 L on average was drawn into heparinised tubes. Naive, central memory, regulatory and stem cell-like memory CD4+ T cells were sorted on a BD FACSAria II using a panel including CD45RO, CCR7, CD25, CD127, CD95 and CD27. All sorted populations exceeded 95% purity. PBMCs were isolated immediately by Lymphoprep density gradient centrifugation and stained directly without culture. To minimize batch effects, samples were stained and sorted in pairs, one healthy donor with one patient per experiment.

This receptor was taken from a man younger than 35 with type 1 diabetes. The V and J genes are TRBV5-1 and TRBJ2-7; 7 bases in between match TRBD1. Specimen: naive CD4+ T cells from blood. This specimen's cell subset or site label, interpreted: true naive CD4+ T cells. The CDR3 corresponds to CASSLGQGNEQYF. Read as DNA, the sequence is TGCGCCAGCAGCTTGGGACAGGGTAACGAGCAGTACTTC.